Presented here are 5 T cell receptor beta chains from one specimen sequenced in a study of graft-versus-host responses after intestinal transplantation. The antigens of these receptors remain unknown. TCRdb's copy holds only in-frame clones and misses some; the assay was immunoSEQ multiplex PCR. This table holds under 90,000 clones, around 90% found once. Sample: unstimulated CD8+ T cells sorted from spleen or lymph node cells, taken before transplant. The receptors originated from a human donor who was the organ donor for an intestinal transplant.

The V gene is TRBV30, the J gene TRBJ1-1, with D unresolved. V shed 0 bases and J shed 1 base, with 6 bases lying between them. There are 13 residues in the CDR3. Germline CDR1 reads GTSNPN; CDR2 reads SVGIG (reference sequence). CDR3 residues: CAWSVLGNTEAFF. The CDR3 DNA is TGTGCCTGGAGTGTACTCGGGAACACTGAAGCTTTCTTT.

This chain uses TRBV10-1 with TRBJ1-6; unclear D gene. The CDR3 runs to 13 residues. CDR1 is WNHNN and CDR2 is SYGVQD in the germline V gene (reference sequence). The V and J ends lost 9 bases and 5 bases respectively, with 11 bases between them. CDR3 nucleotide sequence: TGCGCCAGTAAAGGAGGGAATAATTCACCCCTCCACTTT. This gives the protein CASKGGNNSPLHF.

The chain couples TRBV27 to TRBJ2-7; tentatively, D is TRBD2 (6 bases). The CDR3 contains 15 residues. V lost 0 bases and J 3 bases, leaving 12 bases between the germline ends. Germline values: CDR1 MNHEY, CDR2 SMNVEV (reference sequence). This CDR3 reads CASSLSGGDSYEQYV. In nucleotides, the CDR3 is TGTGCCAGCAGTTTATCAGGCGGGGATAGCTACGAGCAGTACGTC.

The J gene is TRBJ1-4, the V gene TRBV9; D call uncertain. This CDR3 is built from 15 residues. The ends were cut back, 0 bases at V and 6 bases at J, with 12 bases in the middle. Germline CDR1 SGDLS, CDR2 YYNGEE. The CDR3 reads CASSVGSGSYEKLFF. DNA for the CDR3: TGTGCCAGCAGCGTAGGGTCAGGATCATATGAAAAACTGTTTTTT.

Comments on this clone: Other DNA sequences in this specimen translate into the identical CDR3. The rearrangement links TRBV27 to TRBJ2-2, with 9 bases lining up with TRBD1. Germline CDR1 MNHEY, CDR2 SMNVEV (reference sequence). V lost 5 bases and J lost 6; bases outside the gene matches: 7. This CDR3 is built from 15 residues. The CDR3 coding sequence is TGTGCCAGCAGTCTCGGACAGGGGAGGGCCGGGGAGCTGTTTTTT. It translates to CASSLGQGRAGELFF.